This entry lists 18 T cell receptor beta chains sequenced from one sample in a study of cytomegalovirus exposure and HLA in healthy donors. A multiplex PCR was run with 60 Vbeta primers and 13 Jbeta primers. Sequencing used immunoSEQ multiplex PCR; TCRdb keeps in-frame clones, though not all of them. Among 150,000 to 200,000 clones listed, roughly 80% were seen once. Input material: PBMCs. These receptors were obtained from a man aged 35-49 years in good health and CMV-seropositive.

About this clone: This same CDR3 is encoded by further DNA sequences in the sample. The CDR3 DNA reads as TGTGCCAGCAGCTTAGCGGGGGGGAACACCGGGGAGCTGTTTTTT. Translated, it gives CASSLAGGNTGELFF. J is TRBJ2-2 and V is TRBV7-3; 8 bases are a match to TRBD2. The germline gives CDR1 SGHTA, CDR2 FQGTGA. This CDR3 spans 15 amino acids. The V and J ends lost 2 bases and 1 base, in that order; junction bases with no gene match: 0.

The chain uses TRBV5-4 and TRBJ2-1; 13 bases match TRBD2. V lost 4 bases to trimming and J lost 6 bases; unmatched junction nucleotides: 4. CDR1 SGHNT and CDR2 YYREEE come from the germline V gene (reference sequence). The CDR3 length is 15 residues. CDR3 nucleotide sequence: TGTGCCAGCAGCCAGGGACTAGCGGGGATCAATGAGCAGTTCTTC. This codes for CASSQGLAGINEQFF.

V usage is TRBV5-4 and J usage is TRBJ2-7; D is perhaps TRBD2 (5 bases). Per germline, CDR1 SGHNT and CDR2 YYREEE (reference sequence). Trimming stripped 7 bases from V and 2 bases from J, with 13 bases between. This CDR3 comprises 13 residues. The CDR3: CASGEGSPYEQYF. The CDR3 nucleotides are TGTGCCAGCGGTGAGGGAAGCCCCTACGAGCAGTACTTC. Based on the CDR3 plus reference TRBV5-4 and TRBJ2-7, the full variable domain is ETGVTQSPTHLIKTRGQQVTLRCSSQSGHNTVSWYQQALGQGPQFIFQYYREEENGRGNFPPRFSGLQFPNYSSELNVNALELDDSALYLCASGEGSPYEQYFGPGTRLTVT.

V gene TRBV2 combines with J gene TRBJ2-2; TRBD2 matches 8 bases. V was clipped by 7 bases and J by 4 bases; unmatched bases: 5. CDR1 and CDR2 (germline): SNHLY, FYNNEI. This CDR3 has 14 residues. CDR3 in amino acids: CASTRGGGTGELFF. The CDR3 DNA follows: TGTGCCAGCACCCGGGGGGGCGGCACCGGGGAGCTGTTTTTT.

The V gene is TRBV27, the J gene TRBJ2-7; no clear D gene. The CDR3 runs to 13 residues. Deletions cut 3 bases from V and 5 bases from J, with 11 bases between. Germline CDR1 and CDR2: MNHEY and SMNVEV (reference sequence). CDR3 in DNA: TGTGCCAGCAGTTTTAGGCTCCAGGACGAGCAGTACTTC. This codes for CASSFRLQDEQYF.

The chain recombines TRBV7-2 with TRBJ1-2; D not certain. This CDR3 is built from 12 residues. In germline, CDR1 is SGHTA, CDR2 FQGNSA. The V and J ends lost 7 bases and 8 bases respectively, with 14 bases between them. DNA for the CDR3: TGTGCCAGCATGCGGGCGGTAGGGGGCTACACCTTC. This codes for CASMRAVGGYTF.

The chain employs TRBV7-9 and TRBJ1-5, with D perhaps matching TRBD1 (5 bases). The CDR3 contains 16 residues. Trimming shortened V by 2 bases and J by 4 bases, and 15 bases separated the two germline ends. Germline V lookup: CDR1 SEHNR, CDR2 FQNEAQ (reference sequence). CDR3: CASSLFGQGGNQPQHF. CDR3 DNA sequence: TGTGCCAGCAGCTTATTCGGCCAGGGTGGGAATCAGCCCCAGCATTTT.

As for this clone: One end of the junction does not line up with germline, which may come from a read error. This rearrangement joins TRBV7-7 to TRBJ2-5; D is possibly TRBD2 (6 bases). This CDR3 has 15 residues. Germline lookup yields CDR1 SSHAT and CDR2 FNYEAQ (reference sequence). The CDR3 sequence: CASSSREKKMETQYF. CDR3 DNA: TGTGCTAGCAGCTCCCGGGAGAAGAAGATGGAGACCCAGTACTTC.

The gene calls are TRBV2 and TRBJ2-2; 9 nucleotides match TRBD1. J lost 6 bases, V lost 6 bases, and 5 bases had no gene match. This CDR3 comprises 14 residues. Germline V gene sequence: CDR1 SNHLY, CDR2 FYNNEI. CDR3 sequence reads: CASRQDRGPGELFF. CDR3 DNA sequence: TGTGCCAGCAGGCAGGACAGGGGTCCCGGGGAGCTGTTTTTT.

V and J are TRBV10-1 and TRBJ2-7; a possible D gene is TRBD2 (6 bases). Germline CDR1 WNHNN, CDR2 SYGVQD (reference sequence). The CDR3 length is 14 residues. Trimming took 3 bases from V and 2 from J, leaving 11 bases between them. CDR3 sequence reads: CASSDRDSAYEQYF. DNA for the CDR3: TGCGCCAGCAGTGATAGGGACTCAGCCTACGAGCAGTACTTC.

V and J are TRBV6-5 and TRBJ1-6; TRBD1 matches at 9 bases. The CDR3 consists of 14 residues. The ends lost 4 bases at V and 10 bases at J; junction bases unmatched: 5. Germline values: CDR1 MNHEY, CDR2 SVGAGI. For the CDR3, the DNA is TGTGCCAGCAGTTGGGACAGGGCGCGATCACCCCTCCACTTT. Translation gives CASSWDRARSPLHF.

The chain has TRBV27 and TRBJ1-1; TRBD1 matches 8 bases. The CDR3 runs to 17 residues. Germline assignment: CDR1 MNHEY and CDR2 SMNVEV (reference sequence). Trimming removed 3 bases from V and 0 bases from J; junction bases left unmatched: 9. The CDR3 spells CASSLLGQGVLNTEAFF. Here the CDR3 DNA reads TGTGCCAGCAGTTTGCTCGGACAGGGAGTACTGAACACTGAAGCTTTCTTT.

The chain combines TRBV9 with TRBJ2-4, with 9 bases fitting TRBD1. The CDR3 runs to 14 residues. Germline CDR1 reads SGDLS; CDR2 reads YYNGEE. J was trimmed by 7 bases and V by 0 bases; bases with no gene match: 2. The CDR3 DNA reads TGTGCCAGCAGCGTAGAACAGGGGGCTAACATTCAGTACTTC. Its translation is CASSVEQGANIQYF.

V and J are TRBV19 and TRBJ1-3, with D perhaps TRBD1 (6 bases). Germline CDR1 and CDR2: LNHDA and SQIVND (reference sequence). The CDR3 covers 15 residues. V lost 4 bases and J lost 0, with 10 bases in between. CDR3 residues: CASSTPTGSGNTIYF. CDR3 DNA: TGTGCCAGTAGTACACCGACAGGCTCTGGAAACACCATATATTTT.

The chain carries TRBV10-3 and TRBJ1-4, with D perhaps matching TRBD1 (5 bases). V was cut by 3 bases and J by 8 bases, with 19 bases left in between. This CDR3 region has 16 residues. CDR1 and CDR2 from the germline V gene are ENHRY and SYGVKD. As DNA, the CDR3 is TGTGCCATCAGTGAAGGAGTCCGCCGGGGGGAAGAAAAACTGTTTTTT. The encoded protein is CAISEGVRRGEEKLFF.

The chain employs TRBV18 and TRBJ1-2, with D possibly being TRBD1 (5 bases). The CDR3 consists of 14 residues. V was clipped by 1 base and J by 8 bases, with 14 bases between them. From germline, CDR1 is KGHSH and CDR2 LQKENI. The CDR3 DNA sequence: TGTGCCAGCTCACCACTGGAAGGGGAAGGCGGCTACACCTTC. Amino acids: CASSPLEGEGGYTF.

This rearrangement joins TRBV19 to TRBJ1-1; possible D gene TRBD1, 5 bases. CDR1 LNHDA and CDR2 SQIVND come from the germline V gene (reference sequence). V lost 1 base and J lost 7, with 16 bases in between. CDR3 length: 15 residues. CDR3 DNA: TGTGCCAGTAGTATAGGGACCGGGCAGGGCGGTGAAGCTTTCTTT. Translating gives CASSIGTGQGGEAFF.

The chain carries TRBV5-1 and TRBJ1-2; no definite D call. V was pared by 0 bases and J by 4 bases, with 10 bases between. The germline V gene encodes CDR1 SGHRS and CDR2 YFSETQ. CDR3 length: 14 amino acids. The CDR3: CASSLAQSGYGYTF. The CDR3 coding sequence is TGCGCCAGCAGCTTGGCACAGAGTGGCTATGGCTACACCTTC. The full variable domain, its missing parts supplied by reference TRBV5-1 and TRBJ1-2, is KAGVTQTPRYLIKTRGQQVTLSCSPISGHRSVSWYQQTPGQGLQFLFEYFSETQRNKGNFPGRFSGRQFSNSRSEMNVSTLELGDSALYLCASSLAQSGYGYTFGSGTRLTVV.